Here is one T cell receptor beta chain with its context. In its sample, this clone was seen many times. The antigen it recognizes is unknown. Base qualities are not at hand, and no much larger clone is one base apart. The data stem from a study of metastatic and nonmetastatic thyroid tumors (dated by TCRdb to the early 2020s). General notes on the study: The researchers compared repertoires between peripheral blood samples and tumor or nodule tissue samples from patients with malignant or benign thyroid disease. Overall results and qualifications from the work: In both blood and tumor samples, TCR beta diversity was reported to be significantly higher in malignant tumors than in benign nodules.

The protocol used for the library was PCR. TCRdb lists the instrument as Illumina HiSeq 4000. High-throughput sequencing was used to profile the TCR beta-chain CDR3 region of each patient. The authors processed their data as follows. The researchers built a classifier to tell apart papillary thyroid cancer patients with distant metastasis, based on CDR3 differences among clinicopathological groups. The Shannon index was used to measure repertoire diversity, and the Morisita-Horn index was used to measure how similar tumor and blood repertoires were. Using fastp trimming at Q25 and MiXCR clonotype assembly, TCRdb reanalyzed the public sequencing data and kept in-frame beta chains. TCRdb, not the authors, supplied the V and J calls. In this sample the table shows 35,000 to 50,000 clones, around 4% of which occur a single time. Roughly 9.8% of the sample comes from the top ten. Cut back by 5 bases and 5 bases, the V and J ends lie 12 bases apart. CDR1 WNHNN and CDR2 SYGVQD are derived from the germline V gene (reference sequence). The cysteine opens and the phenylalanine closes a CDR3 of 13 amino acids. Only CDR3 DNA remains: 39 bases, in frame from the first base.

Before undergoing thyroid surgery, none of the patients had been given any kind of treatment. Using T-cell receptor beta sequencing, the study looked back at clinical samples from patients collected from about 2011 to 2018. The chain is encoded by TRBV10-1 joined to TRBJ2-5; the best D guess is TRBD1, with 5 bases matching. This TCR derives from a female donor with papillary thyroid cancer or a benign thyroid nodule (not recorded which). Some clones in this sample may be carry-over from other donors' samples. The specimen was blood. The CDR3 region has the sequence CASSQTPGETQYF. The DNA is as follows: TGCGCCAGCAGTCAAACACCAGGGGAGACCCAGTACTTC.